This TCR beta chain appears in the sequencing data of a study of T cells expressing NK-cell markers (dated by TCRdb to the early 2020s). At the level of the whole study: TCR beta-chain repertoires were profiled in sorted CD3+CD56+NKG2C+, CD3+CD56+NKG2C- and CD3+CD56-NKG2C+ T-cell subsets from about 8 donors. Among the eight sequenced donors, seven were HCMV-seropositive and one was HCMV-seronegative. The study sequenced eight donors, all healthy volunteers chosen at random: three men and five women. Sequencing of the libraries produced 2 x 150 bp reads on Illumina HiSeq 2000/2500, MiSeq or NextSeq.

On the study overall, not on this receptor specifically: Those dominant clonotypes were again the most abundant among CD3+CD56-NKG2C+ cells in several donors, at about 25-60.1%. In several donors, the dominant CD3+CD56+NKG2C+ clonotypes were found to rank among the top 10 CD8+ clonotypes and to make up roughly 1.0-7.0% of CD8+ T cells. Whether the expanded NKG2C-expressing T cell clones were specific for HCMV antigens remained unclear.

About this clonotype itself: Its specific antigen is unknown.

Reads for this sample came from an Illumina HiSeq 2000. 5'RACE template switching, by which a universal primer site and unique molecular identifiers were added, was used to make TCR beta cDNA libraries. cDNA synthesis was primed from the TCR beta constant segment and was followed by two successive PCR amplification steps. As for the original processing: Reads were demultiplexed and grouped by UMI with MIGEC, and clonotypes were assembled and quantified with MiTCR. To exclude erroneous sequences, any TCR cDNA sequence not supported by at least two reads was discarded. The tcR package was used for downstream repertoire analysis, and clonotypes were matched between fractions using CDR3 nucleotide sequence together with V segment. VDJmatch was used to annotate antigen specificity against VDJdb, with one amino acid substitution allowed in CDR3. The reads were reprocessed in TCRdb, with one entry per CDR3 protein sequence and no accompanying DNA. The V and J calls and clone size are TCRdb's, not the authors'. This sample's listing comprises 200,000 to 300,000 distinct CDR3 sequences. Around 0.4% of the sample belongs to the ten largest clones.

To determine HCMV serostatus, a commercial ELISA kit was used to detect HCMV-specific IgG in serum. Peripheral blood mononuclear cells were isolated from blood by Ficoll density gradient centrifugation. The CDR3 numbers 15 residues from cysteine through phenylalanine. Only the protein is available. CDR1 SGDLS and CDR2 YYNGEE were looked up in the germline V gene. The sequenced sample was blood T cells: a sorted CD56 or NKG2C T cell subset, CD4+ or CD8+ T cells, or bulk PBMC T cells (not recorded which). The V and J segments used are TRBV9 and TRBJ2-1; TCRdb names TRBD2, which stays unverified in the absence of DNA. The source is a man younger than 35 in good health. Donor details come from another sample of the same person, matched by shared clones. The CDR3 amino acid sequence is: CASSVGSSGLGEQFF. Joined to the reference TRBV9 and TRBJ2-1 proteins, this CDR3 gives the full variable domain: DSGVTQTPKHLITATGQRVTLRCSPRSGDLSVYWYQQSLDQGLQFLIQYYNGEERAKGNILERFSAQQFPDLHSELNLSSLELGDSALYFCASSVGSSGLGEQFFGPGTRLTVL.